This TCR beta chain was found in a study of circulating CD8 cells and anti-PD-1 response in melanoma. Whole-study results and caveats: At M1, fewer than 8% of TRB clonotypes appeared in multiple subsets.

TCR libraries were prepared from approximately 15 ng of total RNA with the QIAseq Immune Repertoire TCR panel. Each CDR3 protein is one row after TCRdb ran MiXCR on the reads. The sample records roughly 600 distinct CDR3 sequences, roughly 6% being singletons. Live CD3+CD8+TCRalphabeta+ cells were sorted into four subsets by PD-1 and/or TIGIT. The germline V gene has CDR1 MDHEN and CDR2 SYDVKM. J gave up 4 bases and V 8 bases, and 11 bases lay outside the gene matches. The CDR3 is 15 residues long. By sample fraction, this clonotype is medium-sized. Its antigen is not known. This sequence originates from a human donor with melanoma. The sequenced sample was CD8+ T cells from PBMCs, obtained at baseline or after one month of anti-PD-1 therapy (not recorded which). The genes are TRBV28 and TRBJ2-7; 10 positions agree with TRBD2. Written as DNA, the CDR3 is TGTGCCAGCCGAAAAGCGGGAGGGCCGGATTACGAGCAGTACTTC. Its translation is CASRKAGGPDYEQYF. Looking up the rest from reference TRBV28 and TRBJ2-7 gives the full variable domain: DVKVTQSSRYLVKRTGEKVFLECVQDMDHENMFWYRQDPGLGLRLIYFSYDVKMKEKGDIPEGYSVSREKKERFSLILESASTNQTSMYLCASRKAGGPDYEQYFGPGTRLTVT.